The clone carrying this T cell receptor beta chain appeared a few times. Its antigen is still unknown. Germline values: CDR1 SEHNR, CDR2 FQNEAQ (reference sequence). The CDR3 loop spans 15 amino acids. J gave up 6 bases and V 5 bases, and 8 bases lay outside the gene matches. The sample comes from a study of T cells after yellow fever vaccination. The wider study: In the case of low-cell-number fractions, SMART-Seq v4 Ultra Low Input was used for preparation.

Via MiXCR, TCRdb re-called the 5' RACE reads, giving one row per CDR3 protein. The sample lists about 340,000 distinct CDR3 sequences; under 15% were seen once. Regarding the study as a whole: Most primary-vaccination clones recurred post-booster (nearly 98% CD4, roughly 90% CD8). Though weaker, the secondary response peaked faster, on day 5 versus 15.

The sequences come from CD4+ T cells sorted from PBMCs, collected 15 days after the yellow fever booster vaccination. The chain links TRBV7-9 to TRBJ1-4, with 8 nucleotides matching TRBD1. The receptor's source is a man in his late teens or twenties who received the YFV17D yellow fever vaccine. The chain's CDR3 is CASSPRQGLDEKLFF. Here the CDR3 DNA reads TGTGCCAGCAGCCCCCGACAGGGGCTGGATGAAAAACTGTTTTTT.